Below are 30 T cell receptor beta chains sequenced from a single sample in a study of beta chain features in type 1 diabetes. cDNA synthesis used the whole RNA isolate, giving expressed TCRB sequences. Some clones are missing from TCRdb's copy, which holds only in-frame ones; the method was immunoSEQ multiplex PCR. Among under 500,000 clones listed, approximately 30% were seen once. Sequenced: naive CD4+ T cells from blood. The origin of the receptors is a man aged 18 to 35 in good health.

The chain couples TRBV7-2 to TRBJ2-7; 11 bases map to TRBD2. V dropped 5 bases and J dropped 5; count of bases not matched to a gene: 8. This CDR3 has 15 amino acids. The germline V gene has CDR1 SGHTA and CDR2 FQGNSA. The CDR3 reads CASSRGTSGSNEQYF. The CDR3 bases are TGTGCCAGCAGCCGAGGAACTAGCGGGAGTAACGAGCAGTACTTC.

This clone was seen a few times. Distinct nucleotide sequences in the sample also encode this CDR3. The chain is built from TRBV29-1 and TRBJ1-1; 11 bases are a match to TRBD1. V lost 6 bases, J lost 4 bases, and 4 bases stayed unmatched. Per germline, CDR1 SQVTM and CDR2 ANQGSEA. This CDR3 is built from 13 residues. The CDR3 here is CSVSGTGGTEAFF. CDR3 nucleotide sequence: TGCAGCGTATCCGGGACAGGGGGCACTGAAGCTTTCTTT.

In regard to this clone: Other DNA sequences of this sample code for an identical CDR3. This chain links TRBV9 with TRBJ2-3; no firm D call. Trimming left V 0 bases short and J 0 bases short, with 8 bases between. This CDR3 contains 15 residues. Germline-derived CDR1 and CDR2 are SGDLS and YYNGEE. The CDR3 protein is CASSVVPTSTDTQYF. The CDR3, as DNA: TGTGCCAGCAGCGTAGTTCCGACTAGCACAGATACGCAGTATTTT.

The rearrangement joins TRBV7-8 to TRBJ2-4; D ambiguous. Germline lookup yields CDR1 SGHVS and CDR2 FQNEAQ. The CDR3 consists of 14 residues. Trimming removed 5 bases from V and 7 bases from J, with 15 bases in between. The CDR3 loop is CASSPRDLRNIQYF. CDR3 DNA: TGTGCCAGCAGCCCCCGAGACCTGAGGAACATTCAGTACTTC.

This rearrangement joins TRBV4-2 to TRBJ2-1; 8 bases align to TRBD2. Looked up from germline, CDR1 is LGHNA and CDR2 is YNFKEQ. The CDR3 sequence is 15 residues long. V lost 1 base, J lost 9 bases, and 8 bases stayed unmatched. CDR3 loop: CASSQAGLGFGEQFF. DNA for the CDR3: TGTGCCAGCAGCCAAGCGGGACTAGGGTTTGGTGAGCAGTTCTTC.

J is TRBJ1-4 and V is TRBV18, with D possibly matching TRBD1 (6 bases). The CDR3 consists of 13 residues. Germline V lookup: CDR1 KGHSH, CDR2 LQKENI. V lost 7 bases and J lost 4, with 10 bases in between. In DNA, the CDR3 is TGTGCCAGCTGTGGACAGTATAATGAAAAACTGTTTTTT. Encoded protein: CASCGQYNEKLFF.

The chain couples TRBV18 to TRBJ2-7; D not resolved. The CDR3 covers 14 residues. Per germline, CDR1 KGHSH and CDR2 LQKENI. Trimming removed 6 bases at V and 3 bases at J, with 15 bases between. The CDR3 sequence: CASSPGGLGYEQYF. DNA for the CDR3: TGTGCCAGCTCGCCCGGTGGGTTAGGCTACGAGCAGTACTTC.

This clone was found a few times. This chain links TRBV30 with TRBJ1-1; no firm D call. V was clipped by 2 bases and J by 8 bases, with 9 bases between them. The CDR3 covers 11 residues. The V gene's germline CDR1 is GTSNPN and CDR2 SVGIG (reference sequence). CDR3 sequence reads: CAWSLGREAFF. Written as DNA, the CDR3 is TGTGCCTGGAGTCTCGGCCGAGAAGCTTTCTTT.

J is TRBJ1-3 and V is TRBV29-1, with D maybe TRBD1 (5 bases). V lost 4 bases and J lost 1, with 5 bases in between. This CDR3 region has 12 residues. The germline gives CDR1 SQVTM, CDR2 ANQGSEA. CDR3 coding DNA: TGCAGCGTTGCAGGGTCTGGAAACACCATATATTTT. Its protein is CSVAGSGNTIYF.

J is TRBJ2-5 and V is TRBV7-9, with 7 nucleotides matching TRBD1. This CDR3 comprises 14 residues. V shed 2 bases and J 3 bases; nucleotides not matched to a gene: 3. CDR1 and CDR2 (germline): SEHNR, FQNEAQ (reference sequence). CDR3: CASSLQGVEETQYF. Written as DNA, the CDR3 is TGTGCCAGCAGCTTACAGGGGGTCGAAGAGACCCAGTACTTC.

This clone was picked up a small number of times. The genes are TRBV4-1 and TRBJ1-5; weak D call: TRBD1 (5 bases). Trimming took 4 bases from V and 2 from J, leaving 12 bases between them. Germline assignment: CDR1 MGHRA and CDR2 YSYEKL. The CDR3 spans 15 residues. CDR3: CASSLRQLGNQPQHF. Here the CDR3 DNA reads TGCGCCAGCAGCCTAAGACAGCTGGGCAATCAGCCCCAGCATTTT.

The chain employs TRBV18 and TRBJ2-7, with no clear D. The V gene lost 1 base and the J gene lost 4 bases, with 11 bases spanning the gap. The CDR3 is 14 amino acids. In germline, CDR1 is KGHSH, CDR2 LQKENI. Here the CDR3 DNA reads TGTGCCAGCTCACCACAGCGAGCGCGTTACGAGCAGTACTTC. Its translation: CASSPQRARYEQYF.

This clone has just a few counts. V is TRBV15 and J is TRBJ1-2; tentatively, D is TRBD1 (5 bases). V lost 0 bases, J lost 2 bases, and 10 bases lay in between. This CDR3 has 15 amino acids. CDR1 LNHNV and CDR2 YYDKDF come from the germline V gene (reference sequence). CDR3 sequence (DNA): TGTGCCACCAGCAGAGATGGGGCAGTAAACTATGGCTACACCTTC. Amino acid sequence: CATSRDGAVNYGYTF. Variable domain in full (rest from reference TRBV15 and TRBJ1-2): DAMVIQNPRYQVTQFGKPVTLSCSQTLNHNVMYWYQQKSSQAPKLLFHYYDKDFNNEADTPDNFQSRRPNTSFCFLDIRSPGLGDTAMYLCATSRDGAVNYGYTFGSGTRLTVV.

The genes are TRBV25-1 and TRBJ2-3, with D unresolved. V lost 6 bases and J 0 bases, leaving 7 bases between the germline ends. The CDR3 has 13 amino acids. Looked up from germline, CDR1 is MGHDK and CDR2 is SYGVNS. In DNA form, the CDR3 reads TGTGCCAGCAGGGCTCTGAGCACAGATACGCAGTATTTT. The encoded protein is CASRALSTDTQYF.

This clone has more than one count but fewer than ten. The chain's CDR3 is CASSRGTGNQETQYF. The CDR3 nucleotides are TGTGCCAGCAGCCGAGGGACAGGGAACCAAGAGACCCAGTACTTC. The chain is built from TRBV4-2 and TRBJ2-5; 9 positions match TRBD1. V shed 4 bases, J shed 0 bases, and the junction held 3 bases outside the gene matches. In germline, CDR1 is LGHNA, CDR2 YNFKEQ. The CDR3 totals 15 residues.

This rearrangement joins TRBV4-1 to TRBJ2-1; TRBD2 aligns across 9 bases. The CDR3 length is 17 residues. Trimming removed 3 bases from V and 6 bases from J; junction bases left unmatched: 12. Germline V lookup: CDR1 MGHRA, CDR2 YSYEKL. The CDR3 region has the DNA TGCGCCAGCAGCCACGTCTTGAGCGGGAGGAGTCCCAATGAGCAGTTCTTC. This encodes CASSHVLSGRSPNEQFF.

This clone was counted between two and nine times. V and J are TRBV30 and TRBJ2-1; the D gene is possibly TRBD2 (5 bases). The CDR3 runs 14 residues. CDR1 and CDR2 from the germline V gene are GTSNPN and SVGIG (reference sequence). V lost 3 bases and J lost 0, with 9 bases in between. CDR3 sequence reads: CAWRYGSSYNEQFF. Written as DNA, the CDR3 is TGTGCCTGGAGGTATGGGAGCTCCTACAATGAGCAGTTCTTC.

This chain uses TRBV7-8 with TRBJ2-5, with 7 bases identical to TRBD2. Trimming removed 1 base from V and 4 bases from J; junction bases left unmatched: 6. Germline-derived CDR1 and CDR2 are SGHVS and FQNEAQ. The CDR3 extends over 15 amino acids. CDR3 loop: CASSLERGGGETQYF. The DNA for the CDR3 is TGTGCCAGCAGCTTAGAGCGCGGCGGGGGAGAGACCCAGTACTTC. The full variable domain, in which reference TRBV7-8 and TRBJ2-5 provide the parts outside the CDR3, is GAGVSQSPRYKVAKRGQDVALRCDPISGHVSLFWYQQALGQGPEFLTYFQNEAQLDKSGLPSDRFFAERPEGSVSTLKIQRTQQEDSAVYLCASSLERGGGETQYFGPGTRLLVL.

The chain couples TRBV4-3 to TRBJ1-4, with 8 bases that match TRBD1. The V segment lost 4 bases and the J segment 6 bases; nucleotides outside the gene matches: 4. In germline, CDR1 is LGHNA, CDR2 YSLEER. CDR3 length equals 14 residues. The DNA for the CDR3 is TGCGCCAGCAGCCTACGGACAGGGTATGAAAAACTGTTTTTT. It codes for CASSLRTGYEKLFF.

The chain uses TRBV7-2 and TRBJ2-2; unclear D gene. This CDR3 has 13 residues. V was pared by 4 bases and J by 6 bases, with 9 bases between. Germline V gives CDR1 SGHTA, CDR2 FQGNSA. This CDR3 is CASSWLIAGELFF. As DNA, the CDR3 is TGTGCCAGCAGCTGGCTGATAGCCGGGGAGCTGTTTTTT.

The chain combines TRBV5-6 with TRBJ2-5, with TRBD2 identical over 10 bases. Unmatched junction bases numbered 9, after V lost 1 base and J lost 6 bases. Germline V gene data show CDR1 as SGHDT and CDR2 as YYEEEE. The CDR3 sequence is 16 residues long. CDR3 coding DNA: TGTGCCAGCAGCTTGTTGGGGACTAGCGCCTTGAAGACCCAGTACTTC. Its translation is CASSLLGTSALKTQYF. Using reference TRBV5-6 and TRBJ2-5 for the parts outside the CDR3, the full variable domain is DAGVTQSPTHLIKTRGQQVTLRCSPKSGHDTVSWYQQALGQGPQFIFQYYEEEERQRGNFPDRFSGHQFPNYSSELNVNALLLGDSALYLCASSLLGTSALKTQYFGPGTRLLVL.

This clone was observed a handful of times. This rearrangement joins TRBV7-9 to TRBJ2-5; D is perhaps TRBD2 (5 bases). CDR1 is SEHNR and CDR2 is FQNEAQ in the germline V gene (reference sequence). Trimming cost V 5 bases and J 0 bases, with 10 bases left between them. This CDR3 contains 14 residues. The CDR3 protein is CASSGRAYQETQYF. CDR3 DNA sequence: TGTGCCAGCAGCGGGCGGGCCTACCAAGAGACCCAGTACTTC.

The rearrangement links TRBV18 to TRBJ2-7, with TRBD2 identical over 9 bases. This CDR3 is 14 amino acids long. Germline loops: CDR1 KGHSH, CDR2 LQKENI. V lost 4 bases to trimming and J lost 4 bases; unmatched junction nucleotides: 5. CDR3 in amino acids: CASSLAGVGYEQYF. DNA of the CDR3: TGTGCCAGCTCACTAGCGGGAGTGGGGTACGAGCAGTACTTC. The complete variable domain, with remaining parts taken from reference TRBV18 and TRBJ2-7, reads NAGVMQNPRHLVRRRGQEARLRCSPMKGHSHVYWYRQLPEEGLKFMVYLQKENIIDESGMPKERFSAEFPKEGPSILRIQQVVRGDSAAYFCASSLAGVGYEQYFGPGTRLTVT.

This clone turned up a few times. The chain recombines TRBV10-3 with TRBJ2-6; D gene ambiguous. In germline, CDR1 is ENHRY, CDR2 SYGVKD. V was trimmed by 2 bases and J by 0 bases, leaving 8 bases between them. This CDR3 comprises 16 residues. The DNA for the CDR3 is TGTGCCATCAGTGAGGGCCCGAACTCTGGGGCCAACGTCCTGACTTTC. This codes for CAISEGPNSGANVLTF.

This clone occurred a few times. The rearrangement joins TRBV7-8 to TRBJ2-1, with D possibly being TRBD2 (6 bases). Trimming removed 3 bases at V and 7 bases at J, with 13 bases between. The CDR3 has 14 residues. From germline, CDR1 is SGHVS and CDR2 FQNEAQ. The CDR3 DNA sequence: TGTGCCAGCAGCTTGCCAAGGCTAGCGAATGAGCAGTTCTTC. Its protein is CASSLPRLANEQFF.

The V gene is TRBV4-2, the J gene TRBJ2-1, with 7 bases identical to TRBD2. The germline V gene encodes CDR1 LGHNA and CDR2 YNFKEQ. V shed 6 bases and J 4 bases; nucleotides not matched to a gene: 3. This CDR3 has 13 residues. In DNA, the CDR3 is TGTGCCAGCAGACCTAGCGGTTACAATGAGCAGTTCTTC. Its translation: CASRPSGYNEQFF.

V is TRBV4-1 and J is TRBJ2-1, with D unresolved. The CDR3 spans 15 residues. The germline V and J ends were trimmed by 0 bases and 6 bases, with 12 bases remaining between them. Germline V gene data show CDR1 as MGHRA and CDR2 as YSYEKL. The CDR3 bases are TGCGCCAGCAGCCAAGACGGCCCCCCGAGCAATGAGCAGTTCTTC. Amino acids: CASSQDGPPSNEQFF.

V and J are TRBV5-4 and TRBJ2-7, with TRBD2 matching 7 bases. Germline CDR1 is SGHNT and CDR2 is YYREEE (reference sequence). The V segment lost 1 base and the J segment 6 bases; nucleotides outside the gene matches: 10. There are 15 residues in the CDR3. The CDR3, as DNA: TGTGCCAGCAGCTTGCCGAGCGGGACTTTTGGCGAGCAGTACTTC. Protein product: CASSLPSGTFGEQYF.

J is TRBJ2-7 and V is TRBV5-6; 9 bases agree with TRBD1. CDR1 and CDR2 from the germline V gene are SGHDT and YYEEEE. Trimming removed 1 base from V and 5 bases from J; junction bases left unmatched: 10. The CDR3 length is 16 residues. The CDR3 here is CASSLLLGQGRNEQYF. The CDR3 DNA follows: TGTGCCAGCAGCTTGCTTCTGGGACAGGGAAGGAACGAGCAGTACTTC.

This clone appeared a few times. The chain is built from TRBV14 and TRBJ2-4, with 7 bases fitting TRBD2. The CDR3 sequence is 17 residues long. J lost 2 bases, V lost 5 bases, and 12 bases had no gene match. Germline CDR1 reads SGHDN; CDR2 reads FVKESK. The CDR3, as DNA: TGTGCCAGCAGCTCCGGTGGGCCCAGCGGGACCAAAAACATTCAGTACTTC. It yields the protein CASSSGGPSGTKNIQYF.